This T cell receptor beta chain was obtained from a study of metastatic and nonmetastatic thyroid tumors. Study at large: Comparison of repertoires was carried out across blood and tumor or nodule tissue from malignant and benign thyroid patients. Study results and caveats: In blood and tumor, TCR beta diversity was reportedly significantly higher in malignant thyroid tumors than in benign nodules.

Original handling: The distant-metastasis classifier for papillary thyroid cancer was built from CDR3 differences across clinicopathological groups. MiXCR was used by TCRdb to re-call the PCR reads. For this entry, the V and J calls and clone size follow TCRdb and not the study's own pipeline. The sample has approximately 70,000 clones; 18% are singletons. None of the patients had undergone any treatment ahead of thyroid surgery. This CDR3 is built from 15 residues. V gave up 1 base and J gave up 5 bases; unmatched junction bases: 2. CDR1 LNHNV and CDR2 YYDKDF come from the germline V gene (reference sequence). This clone was recorded many times. Its antigen remains unknown.

The material sequenced was blood. This chain connects TRBV15 to TRBJ1-4; 9 positions agree with TRBD1. The sequence was obtained from a female donor with papillary thyroid cancer or a benign thyroid nodule (not recorded which). Some clones in this sample may be carry-over from other donors' samples. CDR3 amino acids: CATSRAGTGNEKLFF. The CDR3 nucleotides read TGTGCCACCAGCAGAGCCGGGACAGGGAATGAAAAACTGTTTTTT.